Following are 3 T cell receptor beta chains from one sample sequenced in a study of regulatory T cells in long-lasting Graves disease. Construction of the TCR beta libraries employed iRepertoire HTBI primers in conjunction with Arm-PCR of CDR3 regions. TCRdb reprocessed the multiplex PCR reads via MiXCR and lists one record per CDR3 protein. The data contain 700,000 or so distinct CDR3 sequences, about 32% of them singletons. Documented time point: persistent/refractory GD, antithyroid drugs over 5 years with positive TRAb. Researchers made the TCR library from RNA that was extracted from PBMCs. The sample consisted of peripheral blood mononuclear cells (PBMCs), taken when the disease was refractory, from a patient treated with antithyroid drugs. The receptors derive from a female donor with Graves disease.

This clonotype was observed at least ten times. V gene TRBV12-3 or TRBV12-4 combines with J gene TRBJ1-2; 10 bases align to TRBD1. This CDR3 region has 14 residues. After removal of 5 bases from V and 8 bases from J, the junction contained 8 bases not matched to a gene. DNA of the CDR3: TGTGCCAGCAGTCGGGGACAGGGGTACCAGGGCTACACCTTC. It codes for CASSRGQGYQGYTF.

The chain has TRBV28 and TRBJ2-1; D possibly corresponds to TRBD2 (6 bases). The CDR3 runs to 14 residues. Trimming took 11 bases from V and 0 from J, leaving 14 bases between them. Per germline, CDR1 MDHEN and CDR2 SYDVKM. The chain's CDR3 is CASQSGLSYNEQFF. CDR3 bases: TGTGCCTCTCAAAGCGGGCTCTCCTACAATGAGCAGTTCTTC. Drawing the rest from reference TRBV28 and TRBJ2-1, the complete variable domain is DVKVTQSSRYLVKRTGEKVFLECVQDMDHENMFWYRQDPGLGLRLIYFSYDVKMKEKGDIPEGYSVSREKKERFSLILESASTNQTSMYLCASQSGLSYNEQFFGPGTRLTVL.

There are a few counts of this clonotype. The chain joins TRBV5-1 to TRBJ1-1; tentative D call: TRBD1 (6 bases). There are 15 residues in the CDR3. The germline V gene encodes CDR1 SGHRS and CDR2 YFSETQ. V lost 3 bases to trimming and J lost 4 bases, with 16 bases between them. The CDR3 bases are TGCGCCAGCAGCTCCGGGGGCCGGGAGCGCACTGAAGCTTTCTTT. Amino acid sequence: CASSSGGRERTEAFF.